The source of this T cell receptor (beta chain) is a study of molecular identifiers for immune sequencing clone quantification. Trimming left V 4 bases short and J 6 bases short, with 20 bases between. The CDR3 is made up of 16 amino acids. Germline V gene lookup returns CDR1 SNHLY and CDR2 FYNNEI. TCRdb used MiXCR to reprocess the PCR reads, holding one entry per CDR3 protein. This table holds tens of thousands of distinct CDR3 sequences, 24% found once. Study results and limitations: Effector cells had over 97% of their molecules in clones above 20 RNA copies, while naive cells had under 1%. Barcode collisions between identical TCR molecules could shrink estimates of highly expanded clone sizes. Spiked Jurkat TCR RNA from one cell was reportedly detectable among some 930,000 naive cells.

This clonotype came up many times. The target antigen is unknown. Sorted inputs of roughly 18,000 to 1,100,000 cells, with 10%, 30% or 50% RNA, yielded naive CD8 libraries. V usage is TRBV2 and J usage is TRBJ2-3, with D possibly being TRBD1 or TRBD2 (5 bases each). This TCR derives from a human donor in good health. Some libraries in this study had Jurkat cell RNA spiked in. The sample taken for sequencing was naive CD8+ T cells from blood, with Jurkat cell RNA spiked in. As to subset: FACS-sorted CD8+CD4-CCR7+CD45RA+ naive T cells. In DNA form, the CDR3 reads TGTGCCAGCAGTGCCGGGACCCTCACCGGGGTGGATACGCAGTATTTT. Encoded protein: CASSAGTLTGVDTQYF.